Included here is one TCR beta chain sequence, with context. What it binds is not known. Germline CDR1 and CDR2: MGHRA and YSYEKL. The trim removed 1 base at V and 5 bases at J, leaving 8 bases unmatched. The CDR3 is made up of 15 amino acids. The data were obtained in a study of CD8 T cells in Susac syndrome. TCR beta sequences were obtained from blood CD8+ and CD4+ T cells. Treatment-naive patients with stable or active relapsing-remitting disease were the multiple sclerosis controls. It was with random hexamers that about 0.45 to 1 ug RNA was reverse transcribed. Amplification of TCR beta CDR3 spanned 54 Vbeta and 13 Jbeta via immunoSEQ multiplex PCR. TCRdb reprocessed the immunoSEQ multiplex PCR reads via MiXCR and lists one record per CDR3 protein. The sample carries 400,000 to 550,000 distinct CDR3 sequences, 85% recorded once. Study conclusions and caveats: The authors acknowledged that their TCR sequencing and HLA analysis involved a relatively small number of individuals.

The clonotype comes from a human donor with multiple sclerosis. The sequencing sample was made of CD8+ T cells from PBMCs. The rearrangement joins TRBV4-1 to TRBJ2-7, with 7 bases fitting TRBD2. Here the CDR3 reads CASSQGGRGHDEQYF. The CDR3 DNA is TGCGCCAGCAGCCAAGGGGGGAGGGGCCATGACGAGCAGTACTTC.